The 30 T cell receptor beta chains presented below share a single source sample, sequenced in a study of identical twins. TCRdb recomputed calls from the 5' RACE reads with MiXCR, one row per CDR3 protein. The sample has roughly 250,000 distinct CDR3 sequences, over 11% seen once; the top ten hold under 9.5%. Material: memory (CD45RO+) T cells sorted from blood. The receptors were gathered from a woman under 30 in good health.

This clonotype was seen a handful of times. CDR3 amino acids: CASMSRGSYEQYF. DNA for the CDR3: TGTGCCAGCATGAGTCGGGGCTCCTACGAGCAGTACTTC. The chain uses TRBV25-1 and TRBJ2-7; D might be TRBD2 (5 bases). V shed 7 bases and J shed 0 bases, with 10 bases lying between them. CDR3 length: 13 residues. Per germline, CDR1 MGHDK and CDR2 SYGVNS.

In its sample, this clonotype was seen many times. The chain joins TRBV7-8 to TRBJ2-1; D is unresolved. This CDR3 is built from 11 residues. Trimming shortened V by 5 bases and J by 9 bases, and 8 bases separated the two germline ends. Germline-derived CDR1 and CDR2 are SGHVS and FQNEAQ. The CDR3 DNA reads TGTGCCAGCAGCCCGATGACTGAGCAGTTCTTC. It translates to CASSPMTEQFF.

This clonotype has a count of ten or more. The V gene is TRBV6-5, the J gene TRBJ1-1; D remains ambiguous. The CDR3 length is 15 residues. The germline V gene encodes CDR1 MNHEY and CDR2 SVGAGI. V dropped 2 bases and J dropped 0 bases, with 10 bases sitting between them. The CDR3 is CASSYDARLNTEAFF. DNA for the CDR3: TGTGCCAGCAGTTACGATGCAAGATTGAACACTGAAGCTTTCTTT.

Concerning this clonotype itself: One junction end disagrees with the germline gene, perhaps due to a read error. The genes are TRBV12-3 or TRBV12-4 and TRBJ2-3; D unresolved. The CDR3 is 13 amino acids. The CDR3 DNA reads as TGTGCCAGCAGTTTAGGGTTTACAGATACGCTGTATTTT. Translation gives CASSLGFTDTLYF.

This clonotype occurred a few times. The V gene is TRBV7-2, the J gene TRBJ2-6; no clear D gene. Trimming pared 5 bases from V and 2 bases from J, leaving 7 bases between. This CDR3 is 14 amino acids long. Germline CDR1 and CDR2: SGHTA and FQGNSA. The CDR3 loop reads CASSIGAGANVLTF. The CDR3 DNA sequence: TGTGCCAGCAGCATAGGTGCTGGGGCCAACGTCCTGACTTTC.

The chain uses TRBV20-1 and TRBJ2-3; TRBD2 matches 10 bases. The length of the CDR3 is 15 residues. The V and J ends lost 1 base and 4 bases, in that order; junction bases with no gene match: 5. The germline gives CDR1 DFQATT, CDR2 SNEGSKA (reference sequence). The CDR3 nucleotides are TGCAGTGCTAGAGTGCTAGCGGGAGTTGCAGATACGCAGTATTTT. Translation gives CSARVLAGVADTQYF.

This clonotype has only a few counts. In DNA, the CDR3 is TGTGCCAGCAGCCCTGTGAGGGAACGGCCTCAGCCCCAGCATTTT. This sequence encodes CASSPVRERPQPQHF. This sequence joins TRBV7-2 and TRBJ1-5; D not certain. The germline V and J ends were trimmed by 5 bases and 6 bases, with 17 bases remaining between them. The CDR3 length is 15 residues. Germline-derived CDR1 and CDR2 are SGHTA and FQGNSA.

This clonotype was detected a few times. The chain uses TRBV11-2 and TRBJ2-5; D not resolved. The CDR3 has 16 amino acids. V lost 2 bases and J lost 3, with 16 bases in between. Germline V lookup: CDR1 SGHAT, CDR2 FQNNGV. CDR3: CASSLRRDFIKETQYF. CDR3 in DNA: TGTGCCAGCAGCTTAAGGCGCGACTTCATTAAAGAGACCCAGTACTTC.

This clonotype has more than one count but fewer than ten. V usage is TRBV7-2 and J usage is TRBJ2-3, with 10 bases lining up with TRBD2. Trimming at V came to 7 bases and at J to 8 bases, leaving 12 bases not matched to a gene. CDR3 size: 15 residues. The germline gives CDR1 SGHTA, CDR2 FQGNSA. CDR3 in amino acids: CASNRLAGNRGTQYF. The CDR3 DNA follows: TGTGCCAGCAACAGACTAGCGGGCAATCGAGGTACGCAGTATTTT.

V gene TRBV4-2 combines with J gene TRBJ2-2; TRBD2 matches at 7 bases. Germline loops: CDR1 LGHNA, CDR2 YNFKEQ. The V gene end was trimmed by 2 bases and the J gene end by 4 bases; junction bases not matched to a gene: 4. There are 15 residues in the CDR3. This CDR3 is CASSQRLAATGELFF. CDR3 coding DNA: TGTGCCAGCAGCCAACGTCTAGCGGCCACCGGGGAGCTGTTTTTT.

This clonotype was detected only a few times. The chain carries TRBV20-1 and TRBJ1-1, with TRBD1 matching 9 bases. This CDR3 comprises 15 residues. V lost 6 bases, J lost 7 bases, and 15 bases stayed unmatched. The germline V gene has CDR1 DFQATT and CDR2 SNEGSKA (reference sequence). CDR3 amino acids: CSAPDVGTGSNEAFF. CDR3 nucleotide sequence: TGCAGTGCCCCGGATGTTGGGACAGGGAGTAATGAAGCTTTCTTT.

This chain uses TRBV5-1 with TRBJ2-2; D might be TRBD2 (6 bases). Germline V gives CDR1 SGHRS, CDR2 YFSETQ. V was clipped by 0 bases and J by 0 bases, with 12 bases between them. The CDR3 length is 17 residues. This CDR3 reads CASSLGTLASNTGELFF. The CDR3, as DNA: TGCGCCAGCAGCTTGGGCACACTAGCATCGAACACCGGGGAGCTGTTTTTT.

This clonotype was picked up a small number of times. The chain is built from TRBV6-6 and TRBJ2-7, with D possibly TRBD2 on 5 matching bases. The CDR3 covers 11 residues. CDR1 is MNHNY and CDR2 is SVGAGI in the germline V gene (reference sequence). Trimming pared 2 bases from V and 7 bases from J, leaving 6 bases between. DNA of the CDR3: TGTGCCAGCAGTTACGAGGGAGAGCAGTACTTC. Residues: CASSYEGEQYF.

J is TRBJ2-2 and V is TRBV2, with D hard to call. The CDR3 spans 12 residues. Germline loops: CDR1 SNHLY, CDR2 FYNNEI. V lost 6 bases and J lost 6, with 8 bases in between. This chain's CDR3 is CASRVAAGELFF. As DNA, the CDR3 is TGTGCCAGCAGGGTAGCAGCCGGGGAGCTGTTTTTT.

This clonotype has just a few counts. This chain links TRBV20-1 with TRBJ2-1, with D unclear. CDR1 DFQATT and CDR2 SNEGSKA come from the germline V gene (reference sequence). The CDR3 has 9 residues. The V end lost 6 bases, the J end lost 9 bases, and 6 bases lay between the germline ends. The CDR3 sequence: CSAGVEQFF. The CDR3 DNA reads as TGCAGTGCCGGAGTTGAGCAGTTCTTC.

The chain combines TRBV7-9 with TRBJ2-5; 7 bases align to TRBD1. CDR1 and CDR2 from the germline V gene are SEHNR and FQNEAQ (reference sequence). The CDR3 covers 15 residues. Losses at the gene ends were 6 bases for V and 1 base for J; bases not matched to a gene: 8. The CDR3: CASSYRQGPQETQYF. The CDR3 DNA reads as TGTGCCAGCAGTTACCGACAGGGACCCCAAGAGACCCAGTACTTC.

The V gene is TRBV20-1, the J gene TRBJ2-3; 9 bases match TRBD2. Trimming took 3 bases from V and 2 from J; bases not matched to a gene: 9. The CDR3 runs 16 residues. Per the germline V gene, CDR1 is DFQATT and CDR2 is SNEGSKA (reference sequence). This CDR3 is CSASLLAGLHTDTQYF. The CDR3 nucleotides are TGCAGTGCTAGTTTACTAGCGGGCCTCCACACAGATACGCAGTATTTT.

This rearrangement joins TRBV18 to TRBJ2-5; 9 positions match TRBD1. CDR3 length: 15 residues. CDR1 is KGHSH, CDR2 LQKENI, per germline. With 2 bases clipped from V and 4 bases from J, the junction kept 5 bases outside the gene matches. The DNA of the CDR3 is TGTGCCAGCTCACCAACAGGGGGCGGTTTAGAGACCCAGTACTTC. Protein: CASSPTGGGLETQYF. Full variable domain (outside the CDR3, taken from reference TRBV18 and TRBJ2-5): NAGVMQNPRHLVRRRGQEARLRCSPMKGHSHVYWYRQLPEEGLKFMVYLQKENIIDESGMPKERFSAEFPKEGPSILRIQQVVRGDSAAYFCASSPTGGGLETQYFGPGTRLLVL.

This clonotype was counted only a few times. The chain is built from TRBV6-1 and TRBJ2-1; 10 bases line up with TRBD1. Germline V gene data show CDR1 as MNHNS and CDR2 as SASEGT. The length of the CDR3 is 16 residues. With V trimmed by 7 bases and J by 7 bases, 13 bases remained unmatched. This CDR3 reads CASTKGWGQGSNEQFF. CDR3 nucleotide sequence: TGTGCCAGCACCAAAGGCTGGGGACAGGGGTCAAATGAGCAGTTCTTC.

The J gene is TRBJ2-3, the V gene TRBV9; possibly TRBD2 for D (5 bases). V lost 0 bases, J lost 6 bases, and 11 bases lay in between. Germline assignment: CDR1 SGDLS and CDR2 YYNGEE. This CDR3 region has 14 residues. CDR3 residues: CASSVGREVDTQYF. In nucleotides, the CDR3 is TGTGCCAGCAGCGTAGGTCGGGAAGTGGATACGCAGTATTTT.

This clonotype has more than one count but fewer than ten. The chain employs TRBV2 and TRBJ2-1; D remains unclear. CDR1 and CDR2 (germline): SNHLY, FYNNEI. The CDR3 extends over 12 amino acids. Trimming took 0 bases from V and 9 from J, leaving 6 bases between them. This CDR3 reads CASSEAGGEQFF. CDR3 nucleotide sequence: TGTGCCAGCAGTGAAGCGGGCGGTGAGCAGTTCTTC.

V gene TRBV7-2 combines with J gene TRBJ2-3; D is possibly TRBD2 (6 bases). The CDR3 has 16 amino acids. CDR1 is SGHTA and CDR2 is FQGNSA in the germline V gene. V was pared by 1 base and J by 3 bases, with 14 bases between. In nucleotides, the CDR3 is TGTGCCAGCAGCTTAGTATTTACGGGAGCTACAGATACGCAGTATTTT. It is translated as CASSLVFTGATDTQYF.

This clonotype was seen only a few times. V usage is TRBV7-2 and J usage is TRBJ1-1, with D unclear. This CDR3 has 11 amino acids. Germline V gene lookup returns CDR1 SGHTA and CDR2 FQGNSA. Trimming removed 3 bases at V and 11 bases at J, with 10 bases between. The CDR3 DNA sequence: TGTGCCAGCAGCTTGCGAGTGATGGCTTTCTTT. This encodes CASSLRVMAFF.

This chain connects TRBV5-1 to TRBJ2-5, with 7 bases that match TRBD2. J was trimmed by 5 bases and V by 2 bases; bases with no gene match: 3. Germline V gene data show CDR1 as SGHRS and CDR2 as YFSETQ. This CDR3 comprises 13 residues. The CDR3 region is CASSLNSGETQYF. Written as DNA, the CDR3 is TGCGCCAGCAGCTTAAATAGCGGGGAGACCCAGTACTTC.

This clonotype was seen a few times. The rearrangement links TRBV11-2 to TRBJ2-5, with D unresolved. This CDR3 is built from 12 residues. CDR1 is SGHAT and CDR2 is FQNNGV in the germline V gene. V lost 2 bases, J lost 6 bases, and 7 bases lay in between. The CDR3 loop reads CASSLRSQTQYF. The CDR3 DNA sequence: TGTGCCAGCAGCTTAAGATCGCAGACCCAGTACTTC. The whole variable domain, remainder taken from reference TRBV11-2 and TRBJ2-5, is EAGVAQSPRYKIIEKRQSVAFWCNPISGHATLYWYQQILGQGPKLLIQFQNNGVVDDSQLPKDRFSAERLKGVDSTLKIQPAKLEDSAVYLCASSLRSQTQYFGPGTRLLVL.

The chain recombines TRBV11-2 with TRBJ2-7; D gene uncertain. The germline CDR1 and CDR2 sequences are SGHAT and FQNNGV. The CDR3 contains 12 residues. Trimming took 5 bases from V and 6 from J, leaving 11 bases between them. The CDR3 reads CASSTSPGEQYF. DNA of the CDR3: TGTGCCAGCAGCACGAGCCCAGGCGAGCAGTACTTC.

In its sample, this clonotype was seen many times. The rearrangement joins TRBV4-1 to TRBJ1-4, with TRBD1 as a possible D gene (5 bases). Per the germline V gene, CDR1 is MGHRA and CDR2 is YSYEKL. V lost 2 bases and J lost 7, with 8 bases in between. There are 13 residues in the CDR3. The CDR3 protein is CASSQRGAEKLFF. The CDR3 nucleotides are TGCGCCAGCAGCCAAAGGGGTGCTGAAAAACTGTTTTTT.

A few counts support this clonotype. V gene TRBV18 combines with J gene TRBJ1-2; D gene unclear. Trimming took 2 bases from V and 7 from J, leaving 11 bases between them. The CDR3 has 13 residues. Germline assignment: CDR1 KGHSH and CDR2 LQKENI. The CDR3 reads CASSPETRIGYTF. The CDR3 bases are TGTGCCAGCTCACCAGAGACGAGGATTGGCTACACCTTC.

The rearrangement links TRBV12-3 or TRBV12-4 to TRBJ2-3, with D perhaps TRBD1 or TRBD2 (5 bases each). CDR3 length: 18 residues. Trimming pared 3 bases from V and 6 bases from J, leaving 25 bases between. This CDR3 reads CASSFRDRDGFLRDTQYF. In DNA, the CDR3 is TGTGCCAGCAGTTTCAGAGACCGGGACGGATTCTTGAGGGATACGCAGTATTTT.

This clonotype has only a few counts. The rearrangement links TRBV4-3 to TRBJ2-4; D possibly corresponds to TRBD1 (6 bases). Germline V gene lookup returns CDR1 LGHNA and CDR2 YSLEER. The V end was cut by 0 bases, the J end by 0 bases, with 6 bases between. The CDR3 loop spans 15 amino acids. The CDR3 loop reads CASSQEGAAKNIQYF. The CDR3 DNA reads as TGCGCCAGCAGCCAAGAGGGGGCAGCCAAAAACATTCAGTACTTC.